The clone carrying this T cell receptor (delta chain) is large by share. This same CDR3 is encoded by further DNA sequences in the sample. TCRdb reapplied CATT to the RT-PCR reads. The table shows roughly 5,400 delta-chain clones, with just over 9.5% occurring only once. The data originate from a study of gamma-delta T cells after stem cell transplantation. CDR3 length: 20 residues. Germline V gives CDR1 GEAIGNYY, CDR2 EKD. V was cut by 0 bases and J by 0 bases, with 25 bases left in between. The chain joins TRDV2 to TRDJ1; perhaps TRDD3 as D (6 bases). Sequencing was carried out using gamma-delta T cells. This receptor was taken from a human donor. It is not recorded whose cells these are; they may come from a transplant donor. CDR3 DNA: TGTGCCTGTGACACCGTACTGGGCTCGGTTCAATCCCGTAACACCGATAAACTCATCTTT. This encodes CACDTVLGSVQSRNTDKLIF.